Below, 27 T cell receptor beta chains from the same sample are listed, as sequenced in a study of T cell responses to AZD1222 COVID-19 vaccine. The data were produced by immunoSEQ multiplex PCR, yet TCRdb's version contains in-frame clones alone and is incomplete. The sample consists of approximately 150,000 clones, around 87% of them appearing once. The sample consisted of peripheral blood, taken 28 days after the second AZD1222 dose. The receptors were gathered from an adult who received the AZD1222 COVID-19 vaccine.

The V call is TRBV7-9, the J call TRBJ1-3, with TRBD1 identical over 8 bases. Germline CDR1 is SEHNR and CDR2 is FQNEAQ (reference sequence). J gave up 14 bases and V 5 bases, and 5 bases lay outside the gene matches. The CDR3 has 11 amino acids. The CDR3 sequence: CASSTGTGLYF. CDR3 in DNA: TGTGCCAGCAGCACCGGGACAGGCTTATATTTT.

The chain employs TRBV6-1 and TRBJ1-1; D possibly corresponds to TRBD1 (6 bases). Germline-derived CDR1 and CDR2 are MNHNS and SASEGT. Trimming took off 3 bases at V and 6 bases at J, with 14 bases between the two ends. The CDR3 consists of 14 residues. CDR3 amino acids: CASSEEGGRAEAFF. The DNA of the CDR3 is TGTGCCAGCAGTGAGGAGGGGGGCCGGGCTGAAGCTTTCTTT.

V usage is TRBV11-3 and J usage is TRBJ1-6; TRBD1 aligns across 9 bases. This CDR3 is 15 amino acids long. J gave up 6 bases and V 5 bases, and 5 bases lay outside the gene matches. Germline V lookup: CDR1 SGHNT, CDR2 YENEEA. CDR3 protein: CASSRGTGTNSPLHF. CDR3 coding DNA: TGTGCCAGCAGCAGGGGGACAGGGACTAATTCACCCCTCCACTTT. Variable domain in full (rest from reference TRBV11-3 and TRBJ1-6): EAGVVQSPRYKIIEKKQPVAFWCNPISGHNTLYWYLQNLGQGPELLIRYENEEAVDDSQLPKDRFSAERLKGVDSTLKIQPAELGDSAVYLCASSRGTGTNSPLHFGNGTRLTVT.

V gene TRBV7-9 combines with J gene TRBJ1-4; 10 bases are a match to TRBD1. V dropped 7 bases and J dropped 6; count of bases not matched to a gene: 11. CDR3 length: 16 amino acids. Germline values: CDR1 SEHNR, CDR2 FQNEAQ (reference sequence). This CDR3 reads CASTPFPGTGDEKLFF. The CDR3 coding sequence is TGTGCCAGCACCCCATTCCCCGGGACAGGGGATGAAAAACTGTTTTTT.

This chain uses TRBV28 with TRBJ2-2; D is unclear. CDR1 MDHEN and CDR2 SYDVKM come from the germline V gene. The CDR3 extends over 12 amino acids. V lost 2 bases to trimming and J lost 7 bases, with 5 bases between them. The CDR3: CASSLTIGELFF. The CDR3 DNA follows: TGTGCCAGCAGTTTAACTATCGGGGAGCTGTTTTTT.

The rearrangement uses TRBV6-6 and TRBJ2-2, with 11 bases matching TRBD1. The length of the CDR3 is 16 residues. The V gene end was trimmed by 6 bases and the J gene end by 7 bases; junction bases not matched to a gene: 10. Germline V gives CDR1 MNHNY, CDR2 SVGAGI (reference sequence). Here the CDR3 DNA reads TGTGCCAGCAGCTCTCAGGACAGGGGGCGTGACGGGGAGCTGTTTTTT. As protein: CASSSQDRGRDGELFF.

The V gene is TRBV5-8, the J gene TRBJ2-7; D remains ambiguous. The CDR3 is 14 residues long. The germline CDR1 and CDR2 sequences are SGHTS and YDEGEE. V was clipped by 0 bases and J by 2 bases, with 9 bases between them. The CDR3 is CASSLEQLPYEQYF. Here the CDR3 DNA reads TGTGCCAGCAGCTTGGAACAGCTCCCCTACGAGCAGTACTTC.

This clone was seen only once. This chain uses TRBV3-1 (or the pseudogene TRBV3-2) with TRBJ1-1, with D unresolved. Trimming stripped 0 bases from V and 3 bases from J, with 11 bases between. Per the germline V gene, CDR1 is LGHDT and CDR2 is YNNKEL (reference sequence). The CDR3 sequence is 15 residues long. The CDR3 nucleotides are TGTGCCAGCAGCCAAGACGAGGTCTATGACACTGAAGCTTTCTTT. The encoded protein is CASSQDEVYDTEAFF.

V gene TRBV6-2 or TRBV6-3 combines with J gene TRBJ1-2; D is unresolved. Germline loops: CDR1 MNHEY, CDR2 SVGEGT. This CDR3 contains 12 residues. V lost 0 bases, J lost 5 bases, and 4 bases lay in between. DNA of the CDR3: TGTGCCAGCAGTTACTCCCGTTATGGCTACACCTTC. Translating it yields CASSYSRYGYTF.

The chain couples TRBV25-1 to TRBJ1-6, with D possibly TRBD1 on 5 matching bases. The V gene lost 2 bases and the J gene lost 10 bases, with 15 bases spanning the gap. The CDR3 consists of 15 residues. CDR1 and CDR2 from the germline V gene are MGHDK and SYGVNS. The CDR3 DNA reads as TGTGCCAGCAGTGAAGGGTGGGGGTCAGACTCACCCCTCCACTTT. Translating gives CASSEGWGSDSPLHF. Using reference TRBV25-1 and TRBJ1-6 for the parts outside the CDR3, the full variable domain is EADIYQTPRYLVIGTGKKITLECSQTMGHDKMYWYQQDPGMELHLIHYSYGVNSTEKGDLSSESTVSRIRTEHFPLTLESARPSHTSQYLCASSEGWGSDSPLHFGNGTRLTVT.

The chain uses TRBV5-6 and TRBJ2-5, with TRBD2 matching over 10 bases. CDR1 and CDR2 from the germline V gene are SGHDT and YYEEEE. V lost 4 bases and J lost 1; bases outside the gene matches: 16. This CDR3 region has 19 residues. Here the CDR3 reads CASSRVQSTSGESQETQYF. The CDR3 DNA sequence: TGTGCCAGCAGCCGGGTCCAGTCAACTAGCGGGGAATCCCAAGAGACCCAGTACTTC.

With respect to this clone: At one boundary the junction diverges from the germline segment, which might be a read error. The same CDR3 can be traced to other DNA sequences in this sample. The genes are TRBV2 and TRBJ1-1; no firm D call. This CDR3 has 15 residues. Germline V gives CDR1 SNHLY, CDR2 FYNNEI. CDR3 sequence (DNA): TGTGCCAGCAGATCGTCGGGGTTCCCCGGCACTGAAGCTTTTTTT. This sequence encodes CASRSSGFPGTEAFF. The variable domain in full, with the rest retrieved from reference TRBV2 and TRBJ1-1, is EPEVTQTPSHQVTQMGQEVILRCVPISNHLYFYWYRQILGQKVEFLVSFYNNEISEKSEIFDDQFSVERPDGSNFTLKIRSTKLEDSAMYFCASRSSGFPGTEAFFGQGTRLTVV.

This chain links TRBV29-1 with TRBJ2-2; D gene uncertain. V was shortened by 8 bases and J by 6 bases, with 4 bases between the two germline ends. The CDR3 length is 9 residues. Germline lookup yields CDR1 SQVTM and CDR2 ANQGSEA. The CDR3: CSPAGELFF. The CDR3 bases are TGCAGCCCAGCCGGGGAGCTGTTTTTT.

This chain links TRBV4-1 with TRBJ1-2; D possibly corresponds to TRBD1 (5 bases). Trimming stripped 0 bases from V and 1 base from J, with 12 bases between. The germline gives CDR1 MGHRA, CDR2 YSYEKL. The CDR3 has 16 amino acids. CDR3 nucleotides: TGCGCCAGCAGCCAAGAGGCCGGGGCGTTTAACTATGGCTACACCTTC. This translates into CASSQEAGAFNYGYTF.

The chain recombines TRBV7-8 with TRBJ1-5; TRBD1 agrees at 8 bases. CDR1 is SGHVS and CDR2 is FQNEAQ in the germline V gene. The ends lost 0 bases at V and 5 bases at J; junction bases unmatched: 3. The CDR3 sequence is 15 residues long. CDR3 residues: CASSLATGADQPQHF. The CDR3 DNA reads TGTGCCAGCAGCTTAGCGACAGGGGCTGATCAGCCCCAGCATTTT.

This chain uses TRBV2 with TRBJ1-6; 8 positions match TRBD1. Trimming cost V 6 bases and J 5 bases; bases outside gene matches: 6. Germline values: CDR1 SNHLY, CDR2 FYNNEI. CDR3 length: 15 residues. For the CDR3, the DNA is TGTGCCAGCAGGTATCGGGGACAGGATAATTCACCCCTCCACTTT. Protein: CASRYRGQDNSPLHF.

The CDR3 spells CSVVGLGSSYEQYF. As DNA, the CDR3 is TGCAGCGTTGTTGGATTGGGGAGCTCCTACGAGCAGTACTTC. The chain combines TRBV29-1 with TRBJ2-7, with D perhaps matching TRBD2 (5 bases). The CDR3 covers 14 residues. Per the germline V gene, CDR1 is SQVTM and CDR2 is ANQGSEA. Between the trimmed V and J ends, which lost 4 bases and 0 bases, there was a span of 13 bases.

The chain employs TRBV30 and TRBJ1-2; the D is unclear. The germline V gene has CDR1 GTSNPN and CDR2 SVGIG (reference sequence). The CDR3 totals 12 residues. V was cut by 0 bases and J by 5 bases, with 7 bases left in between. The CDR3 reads CAWSVLTYGYTF. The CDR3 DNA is TGTGCCTGGAGTGTACTAACATATGGCTACACCTTC.

The CDR3: CASSPSGGTPLHF. Written as DNA, the CDR3 is TGTGCCAGCAGCCCTTCGGGTGGGACTCCCCTCCACTTT. This rearrangement joins TRBV5-5 to TRBJ1-6; D is possibly TRBD1 (5 bases). Germline V gene lookup returns CDR1 SGHKS and CDR2 YYEKEE (reference sequence). CDR3 length: 13 residues. Deletions cut 4 bases from V and 13 bases from J, with 15 bases between.

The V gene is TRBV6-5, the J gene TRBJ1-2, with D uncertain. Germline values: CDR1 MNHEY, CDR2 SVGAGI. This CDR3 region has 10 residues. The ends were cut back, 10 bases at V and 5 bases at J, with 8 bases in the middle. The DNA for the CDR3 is TGTGCCACCACCCTTTATGGCTACACCTTC. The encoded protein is CATTLYGYTF.

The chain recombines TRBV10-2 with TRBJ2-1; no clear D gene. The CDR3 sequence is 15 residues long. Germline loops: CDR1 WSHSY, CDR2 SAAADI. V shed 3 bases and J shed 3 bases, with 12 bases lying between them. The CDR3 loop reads CASSDPSENYNEQFF. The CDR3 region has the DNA TGCGCCAGCAGTGACCCTAGTGAGAACTACAATGAGCAGTTCTTC.

In DNA form, the CDR3 reads TGCGCCAGCAGCCAAGATTGGCTAGCGGGGGTCCTCCACAATGAGCAGTTCTTC. Translation gives CASSQDWLAGVLHNEQFF. The chain couples TRBV4-1 to TRBJ2-1; 10 bases are shared with TRBD2. CDR3 length equals 18 residues. Trimming took 0 bases from V and 5 from J; bases not matched to a gene: 10. Germline lookup yields CDR1 MGHRA and CDR2 YSYEKL.

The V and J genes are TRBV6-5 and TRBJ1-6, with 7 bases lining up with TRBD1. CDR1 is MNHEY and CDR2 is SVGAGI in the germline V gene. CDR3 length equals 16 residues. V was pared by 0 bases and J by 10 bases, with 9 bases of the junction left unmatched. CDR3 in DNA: TGTGCCAGCAGTTACTCACCCGACAGGGTAGGATCACCCCTCCACTTT. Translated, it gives CASSYSPDRVGSPLHF.

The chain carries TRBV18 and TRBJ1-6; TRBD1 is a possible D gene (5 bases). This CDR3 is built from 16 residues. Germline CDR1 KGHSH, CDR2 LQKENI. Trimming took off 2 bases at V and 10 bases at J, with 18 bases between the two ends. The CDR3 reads CASSPTGGLTGSPLHF. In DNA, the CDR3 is TGTGCCAGCTCACCAACGGGGGGGTTGACGGGCTCACCCCTCCACTTT.

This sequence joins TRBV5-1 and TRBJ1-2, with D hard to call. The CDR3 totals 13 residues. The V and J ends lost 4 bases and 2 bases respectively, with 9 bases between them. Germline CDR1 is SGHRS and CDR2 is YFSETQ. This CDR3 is CASSVAENYGYTF. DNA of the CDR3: TGCGCCAGCAGCGTCGCGGAGAACTATGGCTACACCTTC.

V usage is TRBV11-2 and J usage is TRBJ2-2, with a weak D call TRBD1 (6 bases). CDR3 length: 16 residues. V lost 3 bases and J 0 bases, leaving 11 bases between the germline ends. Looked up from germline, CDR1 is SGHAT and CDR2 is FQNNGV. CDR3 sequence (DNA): TGTGCCAGCAGCTTTGGTGGGGGCCCGAACACCGGGGAGCTGTTTTTT. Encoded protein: CASSFGGGPNTGELFF.

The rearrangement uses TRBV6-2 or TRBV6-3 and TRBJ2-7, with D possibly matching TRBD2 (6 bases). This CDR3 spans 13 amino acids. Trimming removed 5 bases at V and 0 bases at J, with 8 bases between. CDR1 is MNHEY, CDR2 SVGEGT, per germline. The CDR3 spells CASSGAGSYEQYF. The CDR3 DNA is TGTGCCAGCAGTGGAGCGGGCTCCTACGAGCAGTACTTC.